The 11 T cell receptor beta chains presented below share a single source sample, sequenced in a study of blood T cell repertoires in COVID-19. Clones were read by immunoSEQ multiplex PCR, and TCRdb kept only the in-frame ones, dropping some. Of about 400,000 clones in the sample, around 87% are singletons; the top ten hold about 2.1%. Sequencing was performed on PBMCs or T cells enriched from blood (not recorded which). The receptors were sampled from a man aged 35 to 55 in a cohort exposed to, infected with or recovered from COVID-19 (not recorded which).

The CDR3 DNA reads TGTGCCAGCAGCCTCAGAAACATGAACACTGAAGCTTTCTTT. Amino acid sequence: CASSLRNMNTEAFF. This sequence joins TRBV14 and TRBJ1-1; D ambiguous. V was trimmed by 4 bases and J by 0 bases, leaving 9 bases between them. This CDR3 region has 14 residues. Germline V gives CDR1 SGHDN, CDR2 FVKESK.

The gene calls are TRBV3-1 (or the pseudogene TRBV3-2) and TRBJ2-7, with a possible D match to TRBD2 (5 bases). Trimming took off 4 bases at V and 5 bases at J, with 15 bases between the two ends. The V gene's germline CDR1 is LGHDT and CDR2 YNNKEL (reference sequence). CDR3 length: 14 residues. The CDR3 coding sequence is TGTGCCAGCAGCCCCCTCGGGATTGAACACGAGCAGTACTTC. It encodes CASSPLGIEHEQYF.

This clone was counted a single time. J is TRBJ2-4 and V is TRBV4-1; 14 positions match TRBD2. The V and J ends lost 6 bases and 2 bases, in that order; junction bases with no gene match: 12. Germline CDR1 reads MGHRA; CDR2 reads YSYEKL. This CDR3 has 19 amino acids. CDR3 amino acids: CASSRRLAGGLTSKNIQYF. CDR3 nucleotides: TGCGCCAGCAGTCGAAGACTAGCGGGAGGGCTTACGTCCAAAAACATTCAGTACTTC.

CDR3 amino acids: CASSLRGQANRETQYF. The CDR3 DNA reads TGTGCCAGCAGCCTAAGGGGACAGGCCAACAGGGAGACCCAGTACTTC. This rearrangement joins TRBV7-9 to TRBJ2-5; TRBD1 aligns across 8 bases. The CDR3 extends over 16 amino acids. With 5 bases clipped from V and 5 bases from J, the junction kept 13 bases outside the gene matches. Germline V gives CDR1 SEHNR, CDR2 FQNEAQ (reference sequence).

The V call is TRBV24-1, the J call TRBJ1-5; D is ambiguous. The V end was cut by 5 bases, the J end by 2 bases, with 9 bases between. Per the germline V gene, CDR1 is KGHDR and CDR2 is SFDVKD. The CDR3 is 14 residues long. CDR3 sequence reads: CATSGREGNQPQHF. CDR3 nucleotides: TGTGCCACCAGTGGACGGGAGGGCAATCAGCCCCAGCATTTT.

This clone appeared a few times. The chain employs TRBV24-1 and TRBJ2-1; 10 bases are shared with TRBD1. Losses at the gene ends were 7 bases for V and 8 bases for J; bases not matched to a gene: 7. Germline V gene lookup returns CDR1 KGHDR and CDR2 SFDVKD. The CDR3 contains 14 residues. CDR3 in DNA: TGTGCCACCAGCGGACAGGGGGTTGGTTATGAGCAGTTCTTC. Translating it yields CATSGQGVGYEQFF.

This chain links TRBV7-9 with TRBJ1-1; 9 nucleotides line up with TRBD1. This CDR3 has 19 amino acids. With 4 bases clipped from V and 5 bases from J, the junction kept 20 bases outside the gene matches. Germline V gene data show CDR1 as SEHNR and CDR2 as FQNEAQ (reference sequence). CDR3 protein: CASSYPPAAVTGGLTEAFF. The CDR3 nucleotides are TGTGCCAGCAGCTACCCCCCGGCGGCGGTAACAGGGGGCTTGACTGAAGCTTTCTTT. Based on the CDR3 plus reference TRBV7-9 and TRBJ1-1, the full variable domain is DTGVSQNPRHKITKRGQNVTFRCDPISEHNRLYWYRQTLGQGPEFLTYFQNEAQLEKSRLLSDRFSAERPKGSFSTLEIQRTEQGDSAMYLCASSYPPAAVTGGLTEAFFGQGTRLTVV.

The chain carries TRBV18 and TRBJ2-7; a possible D gene is TRBD2 (8 bases). The CDR3 sequence is 15 residues long. The germline V gene has CDR1 KGHSH and CDR2 LQKENI. V was cut by 2 bases and J by 6 bases, with 17 bases left in between. CDR3 DNA sequence: TGTGCCAGCTCACCATACCGGGACAGCGGGGGCGAGCAGTACTTC. Protein product: CASSPYRDSGGEQYF.

V is TRBV2 and J is TRBJ1-5; D gene ambiguous. CDR1 and CDR2 from the germline V gene are SNHLY and FYNNEI. V was clipped by 1 base and J by 2 bases, with 9 bases between them. This CDR3 has 15 amino acids. CDR3 in DNA: TGTGCCAGCAGTGAAGAGGGAGGGCGCAATCAGCCCCAGCATTTT. It translates to CASSEEGGRNQPQHF.

CDR3 nucleotides: TGTGCCAGCAGCTTGGTAGGCGGGGGTTCGTCTAACTATGGCTACACCTTC. Translation gives CASSLVGGGSSNYGYTF. This chain connects TRBV7-2 to TRBJ1-2; TRBD1 is a possible D gene (5 bases). Germline V gene sequence: CDR1 SGHTA, CDR2 FQGNSA. V lost 3 bases and J 0 bases, leaving 17 bases between the germline ends. The CDR3 spans 17 residues.

This chain links TRBV11-2 with TRBJ2-4; 7 bases agree with TRBD1. The CDR3 consists of 14 residues. Germline V lookup: CDR1 SGHAT, CDR2 FQNNGV. V lost 1 base to trimming and J lost 8 bases; unmatched junction nucleotides: 5. The CDR3 sequence is CASSLGTGGYIQYF. In DNA form, the CDR3 reads TGTGCCAGCAGCTTAGGGACAGGAGGTTACATTCAGTACTTC.